The rows below give T cell receptor beta chains drawn from one sample of a study of blood T cell repertoires in COVID-19. Here immunoSEQ multiplex PCR was the method, and the copy in TCRdb shows in-frame clones only, minus some. The profile shows about 35,000 clones, roughly 78% of them singletons. Sequenced sample: peripheral blood. Source of these receptors: a man at least 80 years old with active or convalescent COVID-19. CDR3s include the opening cysteine and the closing phenylalanine or tryptophan. D genes are given only for firm matches. Size tells how often a clone was seen (once, few, many) or the class of an expanded clone, and some rows leave it out.

abundance | j_gene | v_gene | d_gene | CDR3nt | CDR3aa
. | TRBJ2-6 | TRBV9 | . | TGTGCCAGCAGCGTGGGGGGACAGACTGGGGCCAACGTCCTGACTTTC | CASSVGGQTGANVLTF
. | TRBJ1-1 | TRBV6-5 | . | TGTGCCAGCAGTTCGAGGGGGAGACGCACTGAAGCTTTCTTT | CASSSRGRRTEAFF
. | TRBJ2-2 | TRBV4-3 | . | TGCGCCAGCAGCCAAGAGTTCAGCGCGGGCGGGGAGCTGTTTTTT | CASSQEFSAGGELFF
. | TRBJ1-1 | TRBV28 | TRBD1 | TGTGCCAGCAGTTTATTGGGACAGGGGAGGCCTGAAGCTTTCTTT | CASSLLGQGRPEAFF
. | TRBJ1-2 | TRBV28 | TRBD1 | TGTGCCAGCAGTTTAGGGGACAGGGGATGGTACGGCTACACCTTC | CASSLGDRGWYGYTF
. | TRBJ2-3 | TRBV11-1 | TRBD1 | TGTGCCAGCAGCTTAGCGGGGGGACAGGGCGGCACAGATACGCAGTATTTT | CASSLAGGQGGTDTQYF
. | TRBJ2-3 | TRBV3-1/TRBV3-2 | TRBD2 | TGTGCCAGCAGCGTGGGGCCTAGCGGGAGAACAGATACGCAGTATTTT | CASSVGPSGRTDTQYF
. | TRBJ1-2 | TRBV28 | . | TGTGCCAGCAGCCCCGGCAGGGGTAACTATGGCTACACCTTC | CASSPGRGNYGYTF
. | TRBJ1-1 | TRBV5-4 | . | TGTGCCAGCAGTTCCTCCGGGACAGAAGCTTTCTTT | CASSSSGTEAFF
. | TRBJ2-5 | TRBV7-2 | TRBD2 | TGTGCCAGCAGCTGGGTGACTAGCGGAGGGCAAGAGACCCAGTACTTC | CASSWVTSGGQETQYF
. | TRBJ2-7 | TRBV20-1 | . | TGCAGTGCTAGAGAAGGAGTCGAGCAGTACTTC | CSAREGVEQYF
. | TRBJ2-5 | TRBV4-2 | . | TGTGCCAGCAGCCCAAATTGGCCCGCCAGGGGCGGCCAAGAGACCCAGTACTTC | CASSPNWPARGGQETQYF
. | TRBJ2-7 | TRBV10-3 | TRBD1 | TGTGCCATCAGTGAGCAGGACAGGGGGCTGTACGAGCAGTACTTC | CAISEQDRGLYEQYF
. | TRBJ2-7 | TRBV20-1 | . | TGCAGTGCGGAACAGGGGGGGGAGCAGTACTTC | CSAEQGGEQYF
. | TRBJ2-1 | TRBV7-2 | . | TGTGCCAGCAGCTCTCGGACAGACACTACGGGACAGTTCTTC | CASSSRTDTTGQFF
. | TRBJ1-1 | TRBV7-3 | . | TGTGCCAGCAGCTTACAGGGGTCGTGGACTGAAGCTTTCTTT | CASSLQGSWTEAFF
. | TRBJ1-1 | TRBV5-1 | . | TGCGCCAGCAGCTTGGCCTTCGACAGCCAGAACACTGAAGCTTTCTTT | CASSLAFDSQNTEAFF
. | TRBJ2-7 | TRBV27 | . | TGTGCCAGCAGAGTAGATTCGGAGGGGTGGCAGTACTTC | CASRVDSEGWQYF
. | TRBJ1-6 | TRBV27 | TRBD1 | TGTGCCAGCACCGCCCTCGACAGGGGAAATTCACCCCTCCACTTT | CASTALDRGNSPLHF
. | TRBJ1-1 | TRBV19 | . | TGTGCCAGTAGGTTAGTTGCGGATACGAGCACTGAAGCTTTCTTT | CASRLVADTSTEAFF
. | TRBJ2-1 | TRBV9 | TRBD2 | TGTGCCAGCAGCGTAAGCGGGAGCTTCGGTGAGCAGTTCTTC | CASSVSGSFGEQFF
. | TRBJ1-1 | TRBV7-9 | TRBD1 | TGTGCCAGCTCCGGACAGGGCCAAACTGAAGCTTTCTTT | CASSGQGQTEAFF
. | TRBJ2-7 | TRBV11-2 | . | TGTGCCAGCAGCCCGGGGGTGGGCGGAGTCTTC | CASSPGVGGVF
. | TRBJ2-7 | TRBV27 | . | TGTGCCAGCAGTTTGCTGGACTCCTCCTACGAGCAGTACTTC | CASSLLDSSYEQYF
. | TRBJ2-1 | TRBV6-1 | TRBD2 | TGTGCCAGCAGTGGGGGAGCGGGACGTCCCTACAATGAGCAGTTCTTC | CASSGGAGRPYNEQFF
. | TRBJ1-1 | TRBV11-3 | . | TGTGCCACTGCGGGGGGTTCTGAAGCTTTCTTT | CATAGGSEAFF
. | TRBJ2-1 | TRBV7-6 | TRBD2 | TGTGCCAGCAGCTTAGCCCGGAGGGCTAGCGGAAACAATGAGCAGTTCTTC | CASSLARRASGNNEQFF
. | TRBJ2-2 | TRBV7-2 | . | TGTGCCAGCAGCCGCGGGGACACCGGGGAGCTGTTTTTT | CASSRGDTGELFF
once | TRBJ2-5 | TRBV19 | TRBD2 | TGTGCCAGTAGTAAAAGGCACTCTAGCGGGGCTCAAGAGACCCAGTACTTC | CASSKRHSSGAQETQYF
. | TRBJ2-1 | TRBV2 | . | TGTGCCAGCAGTCCGGGCGGGGCCTACAATGAGCAGTTCTTC | CASSPGGAYNEQFF
. | TRBJ2-7 | TRBV11-2 | . | TGTGCCAGCAGGGGAGGGCCGGGACAACTCTCCGAGCAGTACTTC | CASRGGPGQLSEQYF
. | TRBJ1-1 | TRBV5-1 | . | TGCGCCAGCAGCTCGGGGGAAGGAGGGAGAAACACTGAAGCTTTCTTT | CASSSGEGGRNTEAFF
few | TRBJ1-4 | TRBV18 | . | TGTGCCAGCTCCTTGTCAGGCGCTCCTAATGAAAAACTGTTTTTT | CASSLSGAPNEKLFF
. | TRBJ2-3 | TRBV7-6 | . | TGTGCCAGCAGCTTAGCTAGTAGCCCAGATACGCAGTATTTT | CASSLASSPDTQYF
. | TRBJ1-1 | TRBV7-9 | . | TGTGCCAGCCATCAGGAGAACACTGAAGCTTTCTTT | CASHQENTEAFF
. | TRBJ2-1 | TRBV25-1 | . | TGTGCCAGCAGCGTAGCGGATAGGCGCACCTACAATGAGCAGTTCTTC | CASSVADRRTYNEQFF
. | TRBJ2-7 | TRBV28 | TRBD2 | TGTGCCAGCAGTTTCCTAGCGGGAGTGGCCCTCGGGGGCGAGCAGTACTTC | CASSFLAGVALGGEQYF
. | TRBJ1-1 | TRBV18 | TRBD1 | TGTGCCAGCTCACTGGGACAGAAGGCAATGAACACTGAAGCTTTCTTT | CASSLGQKAMNTEAFF
few | TRBJ1-6 | TRBV27 | TRBD1 | TGTGCCAGCAGACCACAACAGGGGCCTAATTCACCCCTCCACTTT | CASRPQQGPNSPLHF
. | TRBJ1-5 | TRBV18 | TRBD1 | TGTGCCAGCTCACCCCGGACAGGGAGCAATCAGCCCCAGCATTTT | CASSPRTGSNQPQHF
. | TRBJ2-3 | TRBV5-1 | . | TGCGCCAGCAGCTTGAAGGGAGCCCACACAGATACGCAGTATTTT | CASSLKGAHTDTQYF
. | TRBJ2-2 | TRBV24-1 | . | TGTGCCACCAGTGCACAAAACACCGGGGAGCTGTTTTTT | CATSAQNTGELFF
once | TRBJ2-5 | TRBV3-1/TRBV3-2 | . | TGTGCCAGCAGCCAAGAATGGGGCGGGATAATGCAGACCCAGTACTTC | CASSQEWGGIMQTQYF
. | TRBJ2-5 | TRBV5-6 | TRBD1 | TGTGCCAGCAGCTTTGGTGTTGTAGAAGGGACAGGTAAAGCGGAGACCCAGTACTTC | CASSFGVVEGTGKAETQYF
once | TRBJ2-4 | TRBV9 | TRBD2 | TGTGCCAGCAGGAATAGCGGGAGGCGGGGTGCCAAAAACATTCAGTACTTC | CASRNSGRRGAKNIQYF
. | TRBJ1-1 | TRBV15 | . | TGTGCCACCAGCAGAGATATCGGCCAGGTGAACACTGAAGCTTTCTTT | CATSRDIGQVNTEAFF
. | TRBJ2-7 | TRBV2 | . | TGTGCCAGCAGTGAAGTCCGTGACAGCTACTACGAGCAGTACTTC | CASSEVRDSYYEQYF
. | TRBJ2-2 | TRBV7-3 | TRBD2 | TGTGCCAGCAGCCCCAGCGGGAGGGCCGATATCGGGGAGCTGTTTTTT | CASSPSGRADIGELFF
. | TRBJ1-4 | TRBV18 | TRBD1 | TGTGCCAGCTCGAGAGACAGGGCAAATAATGAAAAACTGTTTTTT | CASSRDRANNEKLFF
. | TRBJ1-1 | TRBV21-1 | . | TGTGCCAGCAGCACCTGGGACAGGGGAGGGACTGAAGCTTTCTTT | CASSTWDRGGTEAFF
. | TRBJ2-1 | TRBV11-2 | TRBD2 | TGTGCCAGCAGCCGCATAGCGGGAGATGGTCAGTTCTTC | CASSRIAGDGQFF